This T cell receptor beta chain was sequenced in a study of T cell responses to AZD1222 COVID-19 vaccine (dated by TCRdb to 2020 to 2022). Looking at the study overall: TCR sequencing was performed for fewer than 250 trial participants, of whom about 200 were given two doses of AZD1222 and some 26 were given two doses of MenACWY control vaccine. Trial participants were enrolled into age subgroups of 18-55, 56-69 and 70-plus years, which contained 148, 28 and 57 TCR-sequenced participants, respectively.

Study-wide findings and limitations: After two AZD1222 doses, spike-specific TCR breadth and depth were significantly higher than at day 0 and than in MenACWY recipients. In the small 56-69-year group, the increase in depth fell short of significance, most likely because of low power. No day 14 peak-response samples were available, so repertoires were characterized only after the peak T cell response. CD4 TCRs associated with the vaccine covered the entire spike protein, and the dominant responses were in regions 160-218 and 743-854. Most participants were white British and females outnumbered males, and the authors suggested that clonal diversity may have been underestimated. Conclusions about previously exposed vaccinees are limited, since just five or six AZD1222 recipients were seropositive for SARS-CoV-2 at baseline. Reportedly, almost half of the unique spike-specific TCRs recognized epitopes lying outside the regions that are mutated in the B.1.351 and B.1.1.7 variants.

The CDR3 regions of human TCRbeta chains were subjected to immunosequencing. Concerning the study's data processing: Repertoire TCRs were checked for matches against a reference library of SARS-CoV-2-specific TCRs that had been generated using the MIRA antigen-specificity platform. Breadth was defined as the fraction of unique TCRs that were SARS-CoV-2-associated, and depth was defined as the fraction of total T cells that were SARS-CoV-2-associated. Each spike-specific TCR was assigned to its reactive spike region and to a CD4 or CD8 class using the MIRA data. Log10-transformed breadth and depth values were compared by one-way ANOVA with Sidak's multiple comparisons tests. The clones in this table, taken by TCRdb from immuneACCESS, are in-frame only. Not every clone is retained; where verified, under half of the shortfall comes from an unresolved V gene, and the cause of the rest is unknown. V, J and clone size were drawn from that table, and D and trimming were deduced from the DNA. The sample profile shows over 100,000 clones; 88% of them were found once. The top ten constitute roughly 13% of the sample.

Based on the germline V gene, the CDR1 and CDR2 sequences are SGHRS and YFSETQ. V sheds 4 bases and J sheds 9 bases, leaving 23 bases between their ends. The CDR3 contains 15 residues, cysteine and phenylalanine counted. Only CDR3 DNA is held: 45 bases, read in frame from base 1. This sample's time point label indicates: baseline before first vaccination. The sample's treatment or condition label, in plain terms: meningococcal conjugate vaccine given as trial control. Samples from vaccinated people were obtained from the UK trials COV001 and COV002, which included a single-blind randomized controlled phase 2/3 trial of AZD1222 (ChAdOx1 nCoV-19) in healthy adults. For TCRbeta chain sequencing, PBMC samples were collected from trial participants at day 0 and at day 28 after the second dose. Note on this clone: Its antigen has not been determined. No much larger clonotype is one base removed from it; base qualities were not supplied.

This sample comprised peripheral blood, obtained on day 0 of MenACWY control vaccination. The clonotype was recovered from an adult in good health. This chain is built from TRBV5-1 and TRBJ2-7; the D element could tentatively be TRBD1 or TRBD2, as 5 bases agree for each. The nucleotide sequence reads TGCGCCAGCAGCCCCCGGGACGGCCCTTCTAGTGGGCAGTACTTC. Its translation is CASSPRDGPSSGQYF.